These T cell receptor beta chains were read from a single sample in a study of T-cell reconstitution after alpha-beta-depleted transplantation in children. Each CDR3 protein gets one entry after TCRdb re-called the PCR reads with MiXCR. Here the sample spans 700,000 or so distinct CDR3 sequences, about an eighth being singletons. Source: PBMCs, taken before TCRalphabeta/CD19-depleted stem cell transplant. The receptors were gathered from a girl aged 2 to 10 with congenital amegakaryocytic thrombocytopenia, due to receive a stem cell transplant. CDR3s leave out the opening cysteine and the closing phenylalanine or tryptophan.

V | CDR3
TRBV20-1 | SASGLGITDTQY
TRBV10-3 | AISIYGKNSNQPQH
TRBV28 | ASSRTSGYEQY
TRBV5-1 | ASSPLAGTYEQY
TRBV5-1 | ASSQDYNSPLH
TRBV27 | ASSLFGGGDYYGYT
TRBV12-3/TRBV12-4 | ASSLLTEAQETQY
TRBV12-3/TRBV12-4 | ASSRDRDNQPQH
TRBV2 | ASMETSGTDTQY
TRBV20-1 | SARQTTGLAAYEQY
TRBV6-1 | ASRPYRQGGNNEQF
TRBV25-1 | ASSVGTPPYEQY
TRBV4-1 | ASSHPTGAGGEQY
TRBV20-1 | SAREGGLGPQH
TRBV4-1 | ASSHLPYEQY
TRBV18 | ASSPRNSPAGRQNTGELF
TRBV29-1 | SVEVPGSPYEQY
TRBV6-2/TRBV6-3 | AIRMRSYNSPLH
TRBV27 | ASRKKTGAYEQY
TRBV15 | ATSLISSYEQY
TRBV11-2 | ASSLDRAATSTDTQY
TRBV4-1 | ASSQMTNTEAF
TRBV7-8 | ASSLVPGDFYEQY
TRBV20-1 | SASRGLAVNEQF
TRBV20-1 | SASAPGVSKETQY
TRBV20-1 | SGILYEQY
TRBV7-6 | ASSLDSGSPGNEQF
TRBV20-1 | SARPLDRSYEQY
TRBV5-1 | ASSLKDRGGDTQY
TRBV7-7 | ASSSRETDTQY
TRBV7-9 | ASSPTGTTWEQY
TRBV7-9 | ASSYRQGETYEQY
TRBV29-1 | SVEARGGPGLYTQY
TRBV20-1 | SADGGLAGGYQETQY
TRBV5-1 | ASSLGGTYEQY
TRBV11-2 | ASRQSSGNTIY